This TCR beta chain was sequenced for a study of blood T cell repertoires in COVID-19 (TCRdb year 2020). Study-wide context: Collaborator samples came from the United States, Italy and Spain and covered acute and convalescent phases of COVID-19. The material from the prospective study consisted of cDNA or gDNA derived from T cells, B-cell-depleted T cells, or PBMCs. Subjects who had been exposed to COVID-19, were actively infected with it, or had recovered from it provided the deeply sampled blood TCRbeta repertoires that made up the dataset. The repertoires were made available in a free public database intended to serve as a resource for research on the immune response to SARS-CoV-2. Samples were obtained from the ongoing ImmuneRACE study (first 160 participants) and from over a thousand subjects provided by 6 global collaborators. Nearly every sample came with metadata listing a de-identified subject ID, COVID-19 status, age in years and sex. Where available, HLA class I and class II types were obtained from metadata supplied by the sample provider rather than from assay-based typing.

A remark on this clone: The antigen this receptor binds is unknown. Base qualities are not recorded, but no much larger clone differs from it by a single base.

One collaborating source in Seattle enrolled patients while the patients were actively infected and followed the patients over time throughout the course of disease. Each collaborating institution followed its own protocols to collect whole blood in K2EDTA tubes. For TCRbeta analysis, collaborators shipped samples in one of three forms: frozen whole blood, isolated PBMCs, or DNA extracted from either of those sample types. The research as a whole found: The amount of clinical and demographic metadata varied by source and participant and was provided uncurated.

TCRbeta CDR3 regions were amplified from genomic DNA by means of the immunoSEQ Assay, a bias-controlled multiplex PCR. The original pipeline was this. The number of nucleated cells in each sample was estimated by amplification of reference gene primers within the assay. Sequence reads were collapsed and filtered to measure the absolute abundance of every unique TCRbeta CDR3 rearrangement. For each sample, productive Simpson clonality was calculated by taking the square root of Simpson's diversity index across productive rearrangements. Sourced from immuneACCESS, this table was stored by TCRdb with only in-frame sequences that have V and J called. A share of the clones is absent; for the studies checked, an unresolved V gene accounts for under half, and the remainder has no known explanation. Clonal size and the V and J genes are those of that table, whereas D and trimming came from the DNA. The sample records roughly 170,000 clones, around 84% of which are singletons. Jointly, the top ten make up 5.4% of the sample.

Including the terminal cysteine and phenylalanine, the CDR3 comprises 15 residues. The retained sequence is limited to the CDR3, 45 bases, with the frame set at the first base. From V the trimming removes 5 bases and from J it removes 2 bases, while the gene matches leave 6 bases of the junction unaccounted for. The germline V gene sets CDR1 to MDHEN and CDR2 to SYDVKM. The origin of this receptor is a woman in her fifties or sixties with COVID-19, enrolled during active disease. The sequence joins TRBV28 to TRBJ1-5, with 7 bases in between that match TRBD1. The sample comprised peripheral blood. The nucleotide sequence reads as follows: TGTGCCAGCAGTCCCTACGGACAGGGCAATCAGCCCCAGCATTTT. Its protein product is CASSPYGQGNQPQHF.